This T cell receptor beta chain was profiled in a study of T cell repertoires in cytomegalovirus infection. Looking at the study overall: HLA-B-restricted CMV epitopes that are well studied were used alongside recently identified HLA-C-restricted ones. It can be stated that public TCR beta signatures indicated CMV infection as well as a matching HLA type.

This CDR3 spans 14 amino acids. Between the trimmed V and J ends, which lost 3 bases and 6 bases, there was a span of 11 bases. Germline V gives CDR1 MNHEY, CDR2 SVGAGI. Study-wide points: The study identified carriers of CMV plus the relevant HLA from cumulative public TCR beta family frequency. Clonotype analysis showed dominance of the ex vivo response by HLA-C-restricted CMV-specific TCR beta clonotypes.

MiXCR, applied by TCRdb to the reads, yields one record per CDR3 protein. The sample has roughly 920,000 distinct CDR3 sequences; around 29% are singletons. In this sample, this clonotype turned up once. The target antigen is unknown. The chain uses TRBV6-5 and TRBJ2-2, with TRBD1 as a possible D gene (6 bases). The clonotype comes from a human donor in good health (CMV status not recorded). Some clones in this sample may be carry-over from other donors' samples. The source material was cultured CD8+ T cells from PBMCs, sampled from culture after CMV antigen stimulation. CDR3 DNA sequence: TGTGCCAGCAGTTATGAAGGGGGACCCGGGGAGCTGTTTTTT. Translation gives CASSYEGGPGELFF.